Each of the 32 T cell receptor beta chains below was sequenced from the same sample in a study of blood T cells in healthy people across ages. Together with a sample-barcoded 5' primer, a J-beta primer mix was included in a second PCR lasting about 6 to 11 cycles. TCRdb processed the 5' RACE reads anew with MiXCR; each CDR3 protein has one entry. Found here are some 670,000 distinct CDR3 sequences, under 65% of them singletons; the top ten hold approximately 12%. Material for sequencing was blood. The receptors here all came from a woman at least 80 years old in good health.

The rearrangement links TRBV28 to TRBJ1-5, with D unclear. Trimming removed 3 bases from V and 5 bases from J, with 26 bases in between. The CDR3 has 19 amino acids. Germline CDR1 is MDHEN and CDR2 is SYDVKM. CDR3 loop: CASSFTPWSSGIGDQPQHF. The CDR3 coding sequence is TGTGCCAGCAGTTTTACGCCCTGGTCCTCGGGGATTGGCGATCAGCCCCAGCATTTT.

The gene calls are TRBV5-1 and TRBJ2-7; perhaps D is TRBD1 or TRBD2 (5 bases each). V shed 4 bases and J shed 7 bases, with 18 bases lying between them. This CDR3 is 14 amino acids long. CDR1 is SGHRS, CDR2 YFSETQ, per germline. Here the CDR3 DNA reads TGCGCCAGCAGCCCACCGGGGCCTCACAATGAGCAGTACTTC. This encodes CASSPPGPHNEQYF.

The chain joins TRBV5-1 to TRBJ1-6; possibly TRBD1 for D (6 bases). Trimming removed 4 bases from V and 7 bases from J, with 18 bases in between. The CDR3 loop spans 16 amino acids. Looked up from germline, CDR1 is SGHRS and CDR2 is YFSETQ. This CDR3 reads CASSHGAAGTNSPLHF. The CDR3 coding sequence is TGCGCCAGCAGCCATGGGGCGGCGGGGACAAATTCACCCCTCCACTTT.

This clonotype was found many times. This chain joins TRBV28 and TRBJ2-1; 10 bases agree with TRBD2. Germline assignment: CDR1 MDHEN and CDR2 SYDVKM. The CDR3 totals 15 residues. With 1 base clipped from V and 8 bases from J, the junction kept 5 bases outside the gene matches. CDR3 bases: TGTGCCAGCAGTTTATTGTCTAGCGGGAGTTATGAGCAGTTCTTC. This codes for CASSLLSSGSYEQFF.

This clonotype has a handful of counts. V is TRBV7-2 and J is TRBJ2-1, with a weak D call TRBD1 (6 bases). Germline lookup yields CDR1 SGHTA and CDR2 FQGNSA. The CDR3 length is 11 residues. V shed 5 bases and J shed 12 bases, with 11 bases lying between them. The CDR3, as DNA: TGTGCCAGCAGCCAAGGGGGTTGGCAGTTCTTC. This sequence encodes CASSQGGWQFF.

There are many counts of this clonotype. This chain uses TRBV5-1 with TRBJ2-3, with 10 bases aligning to TRBD1. Germline-derived CDR1 and CDR2 are SGHRS and YFSETQ. The ends lost 4 bases at V and 4 bases at J; junction bases unmatched: 6. CDR3 length equals 15 residues. CDR3 coding DNA: TGCGCCAGCAGCATGGGACAGGGGAGGTCAGATACGCAGTATTTT. Protein sequence: CASSMGQGRSDTQYF.

There are many counts of this clonotype. This chain links TRBV29-1 with TRBJ2-7; D perhaps matches TRBD2 (5 bases). V was pared by 5 bases and J by 6 bases, with 8 bases between. This CDR3 comprises 10 residues. Germline-derived CDR1 and CDR2 are SQVTM and ANQGSEA. The CDR3 spells CSVRGGEQYF. DNA for the CDR3: TGCAGCGTTCGGGGTGGCGAGCAGTACTTC.

Turning to this clonotype: At one of its ends the junction is not consistent with the germline gene, which may arise from a read error. This CDR3 reads CASSLQRAGSDTQYF. CDR3 DNA: TGCGCCAGCAGCTTGCAACGAGCGGGGTCAGATACACAGTATTTT. This sequence joins TRBV5-1 and TRBJ2-3; 7 bases agree with TRBD2. The CDR3 contains 15 residues. In germline, CDR1 is SGHRS, CDR2 YFSETQ.

This clonotype was picked up a small number of times. The genes are TRBV30 and TRBJ2-3, with 8 bases identical to TRBD1. With V trimmed by 5 bases and J by 5 bases, 6 bases remained unmatched. Germline lookup yields CDR1 GTSNPN and CDR2 SVGIG (reference sequence). This CDR3 has 13 residues. The CDR3 DNA reads TGTGCCTGGCTGACAGGGGCGGGAGATACGCAGTATTTT. Translated, it gives CAWLTGAGDTQYF.

This clonotype was seen more than once but under ten times. This chain joins TRBV7-2 and TRBJ2-2; D call uncertain. The germline V gene encodes CDR1 SGHTA and CDR2 FQGNSA. The CDR3 totals 11 residues. The germline V and J ends were trimmed by 5 bases and 15 bases, with 13 bases remaining between them. The chain's CDR3 is CASSRLLRLFF. The CDR3 coding sequence is TGTGCCAGCAGCCGTCTACTTAGGTTGTTTTTT.

The CDR3 DNA reads TGTGCCATCAGTAAAGGAGGCAGGGCGGGAGTAAAGGGCACAGATACGCAGTATTTT. This translates into CAISKGGRAGVKGTDTQYF. The V and J genes are TRBV10-3 and TRBJ2-3, with 7 bases matching TRBD2. The V gene's germline CDR1 is ENHRY and CDR2 SYGVKD. The CDR3 length is 19 residues. Trimming took 5 bases from V and 1 from J; bases not matched to a gene: 18.

The rearrangement links TRBV7-3 to TRBJ1-6, with D tentatively TRBD1 (6 bases). Germline-derived CDR1 and CDR2 are SGHTA and FQGTGA. This CDR3 comprises 11 residues. Trimming removed 2 bases from V and 15 bases from J, with 8 bases in between. CDR3 sequence: CASSLQGILHF. In DNA, the CDR3 is TGTGCCAGCAGCTTACAGGGGATCCTCCACTTT.

The chain recombines TRBV5-1 with TRBJ2-3, with 12 bases matching TRBD2. The CDR3 runs 17 residues. V shed 1 base and J 3 bases; nucleotides not matched to a gene: 6. CDR1 and CDR2 from the germline V gene are SGHRS and YFSETQ. In nucleotides, the CDR3 is TGCGCCAGCAGCTTGCTAGCGGGGGGGCTTAATACAGATACGCAGTATTTT. It specifies CASSLLAGGLNTDTQYF.

The chain combines TRBV7-2 with TRBJ2-5; 7 bases fit TRBD1. This CDR3 spans 15 amino acids. Germline CDR1 is SGHTA and CDR2 is FQGNSA. Trimming removed 4 bases from V and 11 bases from J; junction bases left unmatched: 16. The CDR3 DNA reads as TGTGCCAGCAGCTCTTGGACAGGAAACTACAATGAGCAGTACTTC. Residues: CASSSWTGNYNEQYF.

Many counts were recorded for this clonotype. V usage is TRBV6-6 and J usage is TRBJ1-1; a weak D match, TRBD1 (6 bases). Germline CDR1 is MNHNY and CDR2 is SVGAGI (reference sequence). CDR3 length: 17 amino acids. V lost 7 bases to trimming and J lost 4 bases, with 25 bases between them. The CDR3 DNA follows: TGTGCCAGCATACTCGGGACACTTGGTAGGGTAGGCACTGAAGCTTTCTTT. It codes for CASILGTLGRVGTEAFF.

This clonotype was counted ten times or more. J is TRBJ2-6 and V is TRBV6-5, with D unresolved. The germline V and J ends were trimmed by 2 bases and 0 bases, with 11 bases remaining between them. The CDR3 is 17 residues long. The V gene's germline CDR1 is MNHEY and CDR2 SVGAGI. CDR3 sequence (DNA): TGTGCCAGCAGTTACAGGGCAACAAGCTCTGGGGCCAACGTCCTGACTTTC. It yields the protein CASSYRATSSGANVLTF.

This clonotype was counted once. The chain joins TRBV5-1 to TRBJ2-4, with D maybe TRBD1 (6 bases). The CDR3 loop spans 14 amino acids. V dropped 0 bases and J dropped 10 bases, with 14 bases sitting between them. Germline loops: CDR1 SGHRS, CDR2 YFSETQ. As DNA, the CDR3 is TGCGCCAGCAGCTTGGCCACAGGGCCAGGGATTCAGTACTTC. Its translation: CASSLATGPGIQYF.

A few counts support this clonotype. CDR3 sequence reads: CASSLGRSGNNEQFF. The CDR3 region has the DNA TGTGCCAGCAGCTTAGGTCGTAGCGGAAACAATGAGCAGTTCTTC. The chain carries TRBV7-8 and TRBJ2-1; TRBD2 is a possible D gene (6 bases). The V gene's germline CDR1 is SGHVS and CDR2 FQNEAQ. Trimming pared 1 base from V and 5 bases from J, leaving 12 bases between. This CDR3 spans 15 amino acids.

This clonotype was found a few times. This rearrangement joins TRBV4-1 to TRBJ2-5; TRBD2 aligns across 10 bases. Trimming took 0 bases from V and 5 from J; bases not matched to a gene: 6. Per germline, CDR1 MGHRA and CDR2 YSYEKL. CDR3 length: 16 amino acids. The CDR3 region is CASSQERLAGAETQYF. Here the CDR3 DNA reads TGCGCCAGCAGCCAAGAGAGGCTAGCGGGAGCTGAGACCCAGTACTTC.

J is TRBJ2-3 and V is TRBV29-1; D ambiguous. The CDR3 spans 13 residues. CDR1 SQVTM and CDR2 ANQGSEA come from the germline V gene. With 3 bases removed from V and 1 base from J, the gap between germline ends came to 8 bases. The CDR3 nucleotides are TGCAGCGTTGACTGGGCCCGCACAGATACGCAGTATTTT. As protein: CSVDWARTDTQYF.

Regarding this clonotype: With a much larger clone just one base away, this may be a read error. CDR3 nucleotide sequence: TGTGCCAGCAGCCGTTTAGGTGCTCAAGAGACCCAGTACTTC. Protein: CASSRLGAQETQYF. This chain joins TRBV12-3 or TRBV12-4 and TRBJ2-5, with D unclear. The CDR3 is 14 amino acids. Trimming stripped 6 bases from V and 2 bases from J, with 13 bases between.

This rearrangement joins TRBV5-1 to TRBJ2-5; 8 bases match TRBD1. TRBJ2-7 explains the end of the DNA better; the J call may be wrong. This CDR3 has 14 amino acids. CDR1 and CDR2 (germline): SGHRS, YFSETQ. The CDR3 bases are TGCGCCAGCAGCTTGGGACAGGGGACGGACGAGCAGTACTTC. Translation gives CASSLGQGTDEQYF.

This clonotype was seen at least ten times. The chain recombines TRBV3-1 with TRBJ2-7, with a tentative D call TRBD2 (5 bases). This CDR3 spans 13 amino acids. Germline lookup yields CDR1 LGHDT and CDR2 YNNKEL (reference sequence). V shed 4 bases and J shed 7 bases, with 14 bases lying between them. The CDR3: CASSLSSSGEQYF. For the CDR3, the DNA is TGTGCCAGCAGCCTCAGCTCCAGCGGAGAGCAGTACTTC.

This clonotype has at least ten counts. This chain uses TRBV6-5 with TRBJ1-1; D gene uncertain. Trimming stripped 6 bases from V and 6 bases from J, with 14 bases between. This CDR3 comprises 13 residues. From germline, CDR1 is MNHEY and CDR2 SVGAGI. The CDR3 bases are TGTGCCAGCAGGGACCCACTGGCGCCTGAAGCTTTCTTT. This translates into CASRDPLAPEAFF.

This chain joins TRBV24-1 and TRBJ2-5; no clear D gene. The CDR3 sequence is 15 residues long. Germline V lookup: CDR1 KGHDR, CDR2 SFDVKD. Trimming took off 4 bases at V and 11 bases at J, with 22 bases between the two ends. The CDR3 DNA reads TGTGCCACCAGTGACCCTGTTTCGTGGAGAAATGAGCAGTACTTC. This gives the protein CATSDPVSWRNEQYF.

V gene TRBV3-1 combines with J gene TRBJ2-3; D gene ambiguous. CDR1 is LGHDT and CDR2 is YNNKEL in the germline V gene (reference sequence). The CDR3 loop spans 14 amino acids. The germline V and J ends were trimmed by 0 bases and 2 bases, with 6 bases remaining between them. DNA for the CDR3: TGTGCCAGCAGCCAAGACTATAACACAGATACGCAGTATTTT. It encodes CASSQDYNTDTQYF.

The chain is built from TRBV7-2 and TRBJ1-5; 9 bases agree with TRBD1. Looked up from germline, CDR1 is SGHTA and CDR2 is FQGNSA. This CDR3 has 15 amino acids. The J segment lost 7 bases and the V segment lost 5 bases, leaving 9 bases of the junction unmatched. This CDR3 reads CASSGRQGERQPQHF. CDR3 DNA sequence: TGTGCCAGCAGCGGGCGACAGGGGGAACGACAGCCCCAGCATTTT.

This chain links TRBV20-1 with TRBJ1-5; D is uncertain. The V end lost 0 bases, the J end lost 7 bases, and 13 bases lay between the germline ends. CDR3 length: 14 residues. The germline V gene encodes CDR1 DFQATT and CDR2 SNEGSKA (reference sequence). This CDR3 reads CSAREGIDIQPQHF. CDR3 in DNA: TGCAGTGCTAGAGAAGGGATAGACATCCAGCCCCAGCATTTT.

In its sample, this clonotype was seen many times. This chain uses TRBV7-8 with TRBJ2-5, with 9 bases fitting TRBD1. CDR3 length: 14 amino acids. V dropped 5 bases and J dropped 5; count of bases not matched to a gene: 6. Germline CDR1 and CDR2: SGHVS and FQNEAQ. CDR3 protein: CASSPRTGVETQYF. The DNA of the CDR3 is TGTGCCAGCAGCCCACGGACAGGGGTTGAGACCCAGTACTTC. The whole variable domain, filled in from reference TRBV7-8 and TRBJ2-5, reads GAGVSQSPRYKVAKRGQDVALRCDPISGHVSLFWYQQALGQGPEFLTYFQNEAQLDKSGLPSDRFFAERPEGSVSTLKIQRTQQEDSAVYLCASSPRTGVETQYFGPGTRLLVL.

This clonotype has at least ten counts. This chain links TRBV5-1 with TRBJ2-7; 7 bases line up with TRBD2. The V segment lost 7 bases and the J segment 5 bases; nucleotides outside the gene matches: 12. Germline CDR1 SGHRS, CDR2 YFSETQ. The CDR3 is 14 residues long. The CDR3 DNA reads as TGCGCCAGCTCAAACGGGGGGTTCGTCGACGAGCAGTACTTC. The encoded protein is CASSNGGFVDEQYF.

The V gene is TRBV5-6, the J gene TRBJ1-5; D gene ambiguous. V lost 0 bases and J lost 0, with 7 bases in between. CDR3 length: 15 amino acids. Looked up from germline, CDR1 is SGHDT and CDR2 is YYEEEE. The CDR3 here is CASSLGGFSNQPQHF. In DNA, the CDR3 is TGTGCCAGCAGCTTGGGAGGGTTTAGCAATCAGCCCCAGCATTTT.

This clonotype was picked up many times. The rearrangement links TRBV11-2 to TRBJ2-1, with D perhaps TRBD2 (6 bases). V lost 5 bases and J lost 6, with 17 bases in between. Germline CDR1 and CDR2: SGHAT and FQNNGV. The CDR3 runs to 15 residues. The CDR3 DNA reads TGTGCCAGCAGCCACCGGGACTTAGTCGGCAATGAGCAGTTCTTC. It translates to CASSHRDLVGNEQFF.